These 5 T cell receptor beta chains came from one sample sequenced in a study of blood T cell repertoires in COVID-19. The data were produced by immunoSEQ multiplex PCR, yet TCRdb's version contains in-frame clones alone and is incomplete. The repertoire holds a few hundred thousand clones, with roughly 84% as singletons. The sample was peripheral blood. The receptors were gathered from a woman aged 18-35 years with acute or convalescent COVID-19.

The V gene is TRBV7-3, the J gene TRBJ2-7; D possibly corresponds to TRBD1 (6 bases). Between the trimmed V and J ends, which lost 2 bases and 4 bases, there was a span of 15 bases. The CDR3 extends over 15 amino acids. CDR1 SGHTA and CDR2 FQGTGA come from the germline V gene. CDR3 nucleotide sequence: TGTGCCAGCAGCTTACGGGCACAGGGTGGATACGAGCAGTACTTC. Its protein product is CASSLRAQGGYEQYF.

The V gene is TRBV24-1, the J gene TRBJ2-1; perhaps TRBD1 as D (6 bases). With 6 bases removed from V and 0 bases from J, the gap between germline ends came to 11 bases. Germline CDR1 and CDR2: KGHDR and SFDVKD. This CDR3 region has 15 residues. This chain's CDR3 is CATSRTERSYNEQFF. CDR3 nucleotide sequence: TGTGCCACCAGTCGGACAGAACGCTCCTACAATGAGCAGTTCTTC.

This clone has ten or more counts. The genes are TRBV7-8 and TRBJ2-7; tentative D call: TRBD1 (7 bases). Trimming took off 1 base at V and 6 bases at J, with 10 bases between the two ends. The CDR3 extends over 13 amino acids. Germline V gene lookup returns CDR1 SGHVS and CDR2 FQNEAQ. CDR3: CASSLGQGGEQYF. The CDR3 nucleotides read TGTGCCAGCAGCTTAGGGCAGGGGGGCGAGCAGTACTTC.

The chain carries TRBV28 and TRBJ2-2; D remains ambiguous. Trimming removed 7 bases from V and 0 bases from J, with 6 bases in between. Germline assignment: CDR1 MDHEN and CDR2 SYDVKM. This CDR3 contains 13 residues. This CDR3 reads CASIPANTGELFF. The CDR3 bases are TGTGCCAGCATCCCAGCGAACACCGGGGAGCTGTTTTTT.

V usage is TRBV6-1 and J usage is TRBJ2-7; D might be TRBD2 (7 bases). The germline V gene encodes CDR1 MNHNS and CDR2 SASEGT. Trimming stripped 1 base from V and 1 base from J, with 17 bases between. This CDR3 has 17 amino acids. This CDR3 reads CASSEGERDIVSYEQYF. The CDR3 coding sequence is TGTGCCAGCAGTGAAGGGGAGCGGGACATAGTATCCTACGAGCAGTACTTC.